The T cell receptor (beta chain) described here comes from a study of radiotherapy plus CTLA-4 blockade in lung cancer. Study conclusions and caveats: Dynamics of early blood T cell clones, together with interferon-beta, were reportedly the best predictors of response. Blood-borne expansion of tumor-derived TCR clones followed radiotherapy plus ipilimumab.

Germline CDR1 and CDR2: SGHDT and YYEEEE. The V gene lost 0 bases and the J gene lost 2 bases, with 18 bases spanning the gap. This CDR3 has 19 amino acids. CTLA-4 blockade using ipilimumab, together with focal radiation, was received by patients with chemo-refractory metastatic non-small-cell lung cancer. Data came from immunoSEQ multiplex PCR; TCRdb stores just in-frame clones and leaves some out. The sample carries about 91,000 clones, less than 80% recorded once. In regard to this clone: Its specificity is not known.

This clonotype originated in a human donor with non-small cell lung cancer that progressed on radiotherapy plus ipilimumab. The J gene is TRBJ2-6, the V gene TRBV5-6; tentatively, D is TRBD2 (5 bases). This specimen was peripheral blood, taken from a patient treated with radiotherapy plus ipilimumab. CDR3 loop: CASSLAGSPPLPGANVLTF. CDR3 nucleotides: TGTGCCAGCAGCTTGGCGGGGAGTCCTCCCCTTCCTGGGGCCAACGTCCTGACTTTC. Filled out from reference TRBV5-6 and TRBJ2-6, the complete variable domain reads DAGVTQSPTHLIKTRGQQVTLRCSPKSGHDTVSWYQQALGQGPQFIFQYYEEEERQRGNFPDRFSGHQFPNYSSELNVNALLLGDSALYLCASSLAGSPPLPGANVLTFGAGSRLTVL.